This is a list of T cell receptor beta chains from one sample in a study of T cells in Graves' hyperthyroidism and ophthalmopathy. MiXCR, run by TCRdb on the multiplex PCR reads, gives a single entry per CDR3 protein. The repertoire holds hundreds of thousands of distinct CDR3 sequences, with approximately 15% as singletons. The specimen was blood. The receptors come from a woman aged 25 to 39 with Graves' hyperthyroidism that later progressed to Graves' ophthalmopathy. The CDR3 runs from the conserved cysteine through the conserved F or W. A D gene is named only where the DNA matches it firmly. Rows give clone size only sometimes, using once, few, many, or a class for an expanded clone.

v_gene	j_gene	abundance	d_gene	CDR3nt	CDR3aa
TRBV5-1	TRBJ1-2	many	NA	TGCGCCAGCAGCCCAGGGGTTCAGGGGACTGGCTACACCTTC	CASSPGVQGTGYTF
TRBV6-2/TRBV6-3	TRBJ1-5	NA	TRBD1	TGTGCCAGTAGGGGGCTGTTGATCAATCAGCCCCAGCATTTT	CASRGLLINQPQHF
TRBV12-3/TRBV12-4	TRBJ1-1	many	NA	TGTGCCAGCTTCCGCAGCATGAACACTGAAGCTTTCTTT	CASFRSMNTEAFF
TRBV5-6	TRBJ1-6	many	TRBD1	TGTGCCAGCAGCTTGGGTCCGGACAGGGGGAATTCACCCCTCCACTTT	CASSLGPDRGNSPLHF
TRBV19	TRBJ2-7	few	NA	TGTGCCAGCCTCAGTCGAATCTCCTACGAGCAGTACTTC	CASLSRISYEQYF
TRBV3-1	TRBJ2-7	few	NA	TGTGCCAACAGCCCTACCCGGGCCAGAAGCTCCTACGAGCAGTACTTC	CANSPTRARSSYEQYF
TRBV3-1	TRBJ1-2	many	NA	TGTGCCAGCAGCCCCCTCTCCGAGAACTATGGCTACACCTTC	CASSPLSENYGYTF
TRBV20-1	TRBJ1-1	many	NA	TGCAGTGCAACCGGACGGCGTCCCACTGAAGCTTTCTTT	CSATGRRPTEAFF
TRBV20-1	TRBJ2-1	NA	NA	TGCAGTGCGGCGCACAAAATTGGTGAGCAGTTCTTC	CSAAHKIGEQFF
TRBV7-9	TRBJ1-2	many	NA	TGTGCCAGCAGCTCACGACAGAGCTATGGCTACACCTTC	CASSSRQSYGYTF
TRBV20-1	TRBJ2-5	NA	TRBD2	TGCAGTGCTAGCGGGGGGGCCCAGGAGACCCAGTACTTC	CSASGGAQETQYF
TRBV12-3/TRBV12-4	TRBJ2-4	many	NA	TGTGCCAGCAGTTTGAAGGGTCCTGGATACATTCAGTACTTC	CASSLKGPGYIQYF
TRBV11-3	TRBJ2-5	many	TRBD2	TGTGCCAGCAGCTCACCGACTAGCGGAAAAGAGACCCAGTACTTC	CASSSPTSGKETQYF
TRBV28	TRBJ1-2	many	NA	TGTGCCAGCAGTTTAAAGGGCAGGGAAAACACCTTC	CASSLKGRENTF